This TCR beta chain was sequenced in a study of control samples from healthy donors and cancer patients. Germline lookup yields CDR1 SGHDN and CDR2 FVKESK. Trimming removed 3 bases from V and 4 bases from J, with 12 bases in between. The CDR3 consists of 14 residues. The repertoire was sequenced with immunoSEQ multiplex PCR; TCRdb's copy has only in-frame clones and lacks some. The sample records approximately 120,000 clones, over 75% being singletons. This TCR derives from a human donor in good health. The donor label of this sample is uncertain. V gene TRBV14 combines with J gene TRBJ1-1; no clear D gene. Sequenced input: blood. This CDR3 reads CASSQVRGLTEAFF. CDR3 nucleotide sequence: TGTGCCAGCAGCCAGGTGAGAGGACTCACTGAAGCTTTCTTT.